This record concerns one T cell receptor beta chain sequence. Its specificity is unknown. These data are taken from a study of cytomegalovirus exposure and HLA in healthy donors. Study overall: In a previous analysis, some 110 million unique TCR beta sequences were found from about 190 million T cells.

Study-level points and caveats: Based on reports, TCR beta sequences accurately predicted HLA-A and HLA-B alleles for most subjects.

Trimming pared 0 bases from V and 0 bases from J, leaving 10 bases between. Germline CDR1 is PRHDT and CDR2 is FYEKMQ (reference sequence). This CDR3 is built from 16 residues. PCR involved 60 Vbeta and 13 Jbeta primers. Only in-frame clones appear in the TCRdb table, and some are missing; sequencing was by immunoSEQ multiplex PCR. The table shows 130,000 to 150,000 clones, with roughly 80% occurring only once. This receptor was taken from a woman under 40 in good health and CMV-seronegative. The source material was PBMCs. This chain connects TRBV13 to TRBJ2-3; D unclear. This chain's CDR3 is CASSLGGTTSTDTQYF. CDR3 nucleotides: TGTGCCAGCAGCTTAGGGGGCACCACTAGCACAGATACGCAGTATTTT.